This TCR beta chain was retrieved from a study of identical twins. Study-wide findings and caveats: Fewer insertions characterized abundant cord blood beta clonotypes, whereas memory repertoires showed none.

Trimming cost V 0 bases and J 2 bases; bases outside gene matches: 10. The germline V gene has CDR1 MGHRA and CDR2 YSYEKL. This CDR3 has 17 amino acids. The authors used template switching to add a universal primer site and gave cDNA unique molecular identifiers. MiXCR, applied by TCRdb to the 5' RACE reads, yields one record per CDR3 protein. This table has around 1.7 million distinct CDR3 sequences, about 31% appearing once. Among all donors, each was a healthy Caucasian. The sample holds a few counts of this clonotype. Its antigen is as yet unknown. This clonotype originated in a newborn girl in good health. The sequencing input was cord blood. This sequence joins TRBV4-1 and TRBJ2-7, with 7 bases fitting TRBD2. CDR3 coding DNA: TGCGCCAGCAGCCAAGATAAGGGGCGGGGGACCCCCTACGAGCAGTACTTC. Translated, it gives CASSQDKGRGTPYEQYF.